Following are 11 T cell receptor beta chains from one sample sequenced in a study of cytomegalovirus exposure and HLA in healthy donors. Primers: 60 Vbeta forward and 13 Jbeta reverse. Clones were sequenced by immunoSEQ multiplex PCR, and TCRdb holds only the in-frame ones, with some missing. Among about 180,000 clones listed, roughly 87% were seen once. The sequencing sample was made of PBMCs. These receptors were collected from a woman in her forties or fifties in good health and CMV-seronegative.

The rearrangement uses TRBV4-1 and TRBJ2-7; 8 bases are a match to TRBD2. CDR3 size: 15 residues. The germline V gene encodes CDR1 MGHRA and CDR2 YSYEKL. V dropped 2 bases and J dropped 1; count of bases not matched to a gene: 4. CDR3 sequence: CASSQTSGRSYEQYF. In DNA, the CDR3 is TGCGCCAGCAGCCAAACTAGCGGACGATCCTACGAGCAGTACTTC.

V gene TRBV11-2 combines with J gene TRBJ2-3; tentatively, D is TRBD2 (7 bases). V was clipped by 5 bases and J by 3 bases, with 18 bases between them. This CDR3 spans 16 amino acids. In germline, CDR1 is SGHAT, CDR2 FQNNGV. The CDR3 region has the DNA TGTGCCAGCAGCCCCAGGGAGGGGGTAAGGACAGATACGCAGTATTTT. It is translated as CASSPREGVRTDTQYF.

V and J are TRBV14 and TRBJ2-2; D is unclear. Germline V lookup: CDR1 SGHDN, CDR2 FVKESK. Trimming took off 2 bases at V and 3 bases at J, with 4 bases between the two ends. The CDR3 contains 13 residues. The CDR3 sequence: CASSQSHTGELFF. CDR3 coding DNA: TGTGCCAGCAGCCAATCTCACACCGGGGAGCTGTTTTTT.

This chain connects TRBV15 to TRBJ2-7; 9 bases are shared with TRBD1. The V gene's germline CDR1 is LNHNV and CDR2 YYDKDF (reference sequence). The CDR3 totals 16 residues. V was clipped by 1 base and J by 3 bases; unmatched bases: 7. In DNA form, the CDR3 reads TGTGCCACCAGCAGAGCGGGACAGGGCACTAACTACGAGCAGTACTTC. Translation: CATSRAGQGTNYEQYF.

The rearrangement uses TRBV7-3 and TRBJ2-1; 9 nucleotides agree with TRBD1. Germline-derived CDR1 and CDR2 are SGHTA and FQGTGA. V trimming: 5 bases; J trimming: 12 bases; junction bases outside the gene matches: 14. This CDR3 contains 15 residues. The CDR3 is CASSPGGTGRYGQFF. As DNA, the CDR3 is TGTGCCAGCAGCCCCGGGGGGACAGGGAGGTATGGGCAGTTCTTC.

V is TRBV5-1 and J is TRBJ2-7; maybe TRBD2 (6 bases). Trimming stripped 4 bases from V and 2 bases from J, with 16 bases between. Per the germline V gene, CDR1 is SGHRS and CDR2 is YFSETQ. The CDR3 is 15 residues long. The CDR3 DNA follows: TGCGCCAGCAGCCCTGCACCGGGAGCCACCTACGAGCAGTACTTC. Translating it yields CASSPAPGATYEQYF.

This clone has only a few counts. The chain employs TRBV18 and TRBJ2-7, with 8 bases aligning to TRBD1. The ends lost 0 bases at V and 3 bases at J; junction bases unmatched: 1. Germline V gene sequence: CDR1 KGHSH, CDR2 LQKENI. This CDR3 comprises 14 residues. This CDR3 reads CASSPPGQGYEQYF. In DNA form, the CDR3 reads TGTGCCAGCTCACCACCCGGACAGGGCTACGAGCAGTACTTC.

V and J are TRBV25-1 and TRBJ1-5; D gene uncertain. V dropped 3 bases and J dropped 1 base, with 13 bases sitting between them. The CDR3 runs to 16 residues. CDR1 and CDR2 from the germline V gene are MGHDK and SYGVNS. CDR3 amino acids: CASSDSLESSNQPQHF. The CDR3 nucleotides are TGTGCCAGCAGTGACTCACTGGAGAGCAGCAATCAGCCCCAGCATTTT. Variable domain in full (rest from reference TRBV25-1 and TRBJ1-5): EADIYQTPRYLVIGTGKKITLECSQTMGHDKMYWYQQDPGMELHLIHYSYGVNSTEKGDLSSESTVSRIRTEHFPLTLESARPSHTSQYLCASSDSLESSNQPQHFGDGTRLSIL.

The chain joins TRBV28 to TRBJ1-2; 7 bases are shared with TRBD1. The CDR3 length is 12 residues. The V and J ends lost 7 bases and 5 bases, in that order; junction bases with no gene match: 4. CDR1 MDHEN and CDR2 SYDVKM come from the germline V gene. Here the CDR3 DNA reads TGTGCCAGCACCGGGACAGTTTATGGCTACACCTTC. It codes for CASTGTVYGYTF.

The chain recombines TRBV13 with TRBJ2-7; 8 bases are shared with TRBD1. The CDR3 consists of 13 residues. Per the germline V gene, CDR1 is PRHDT and CDR2 is FYEKMQ (reference sequence). With 5 bases clipped from V and 2 bases from J, the junction kept 2 bases outside the gene matches. The CDR3 DNA is TGTGCCAGCAGCGGGACAGGAACCTACGAGCAGTACTTC. Translating it yields CASSGTGTYEQYF.

This rearrangement joins TRBV6-1 to TRBJ1-2; tentative D call: TRBD1 (5 bases). This CDR3 is built from 13 residues. CDR1 is MNHNS, CDR2 SASEGT, per germline. Between the trimmed V and J ends, which lost 0 bases and 5 bases, there was a span of 7 bases. Here the CDR3 reads CASSEADTYGYTF. In nucleotides, the CDR3 is TGTGCCAGCAGTGAAGCGGACACATATGGCTACACCTTC.